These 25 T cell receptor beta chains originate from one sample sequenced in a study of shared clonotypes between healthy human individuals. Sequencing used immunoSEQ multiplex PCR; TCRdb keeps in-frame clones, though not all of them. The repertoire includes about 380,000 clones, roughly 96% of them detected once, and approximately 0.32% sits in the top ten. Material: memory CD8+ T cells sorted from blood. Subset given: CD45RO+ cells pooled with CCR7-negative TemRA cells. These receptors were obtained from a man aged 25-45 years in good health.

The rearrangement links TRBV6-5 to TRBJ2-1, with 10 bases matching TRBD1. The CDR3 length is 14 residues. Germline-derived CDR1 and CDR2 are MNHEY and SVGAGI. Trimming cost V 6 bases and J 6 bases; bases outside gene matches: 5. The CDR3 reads CASRWTGGANEQFF. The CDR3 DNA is TGTGCCAGCAGGTGGACAGGGGGTGCCAATGAGCAGTTCTTC.

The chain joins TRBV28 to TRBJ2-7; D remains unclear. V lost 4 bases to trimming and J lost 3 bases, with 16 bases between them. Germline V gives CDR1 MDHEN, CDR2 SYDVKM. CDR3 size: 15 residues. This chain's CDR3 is CASSSPFDAFYEQYF. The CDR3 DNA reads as TGTGCCAGCAGTTCGCCCTTTGACGCCTTCTACGAGCAGTACTTC.

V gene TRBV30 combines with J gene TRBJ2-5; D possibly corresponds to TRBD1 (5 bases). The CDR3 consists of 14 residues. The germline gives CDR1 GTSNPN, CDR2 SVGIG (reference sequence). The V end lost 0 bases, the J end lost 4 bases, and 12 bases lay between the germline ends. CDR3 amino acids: CAWSVAGKGETQYF. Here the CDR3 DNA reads TGTGCCTGGAGTGTTGCAGGGAAAGGAGAGACCCAGTACTTC.

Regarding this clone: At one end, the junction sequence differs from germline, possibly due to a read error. The CDR3 here is CASSQRDLSYTGELFF. Written as DNA, the CDR3 is TGTGCCAGCAGCCAGAGGGACTTGAGCTACACGGGGGAGCTGTTTTTT. The chain recombines TRBV5-6 with TRBJ2-2, with D maybe TRBD2 (6 bases). The CDR3 has 16 amino acids. The germline V gene has CDR1 SGHDT and CDR2 YYEEEE.

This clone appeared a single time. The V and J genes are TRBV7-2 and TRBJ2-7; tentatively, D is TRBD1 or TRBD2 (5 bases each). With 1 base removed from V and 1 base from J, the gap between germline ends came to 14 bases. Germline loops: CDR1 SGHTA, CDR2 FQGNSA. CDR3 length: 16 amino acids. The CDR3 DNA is TGTGCCAGCAGCTTAGTCGGGGTGTCAGGGTCCTACGAGCAGTACTTC. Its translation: CASSLVGVSGSYEQYF.

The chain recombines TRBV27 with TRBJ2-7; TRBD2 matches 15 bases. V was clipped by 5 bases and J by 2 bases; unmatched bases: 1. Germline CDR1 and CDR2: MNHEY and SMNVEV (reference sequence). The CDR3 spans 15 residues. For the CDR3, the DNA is TGTGCCAGCAGTAGGACTAGCGGGAGGGCCTACGAGCAGTACTTC. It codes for CASSRTSGRAYEQYF.

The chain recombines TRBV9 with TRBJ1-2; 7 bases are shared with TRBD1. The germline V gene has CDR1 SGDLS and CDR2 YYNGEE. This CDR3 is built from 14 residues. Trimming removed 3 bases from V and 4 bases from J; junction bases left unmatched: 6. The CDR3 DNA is TGTGCCAGCAGCGCAGCGACAGGGATCTATGGCTACACCTTC. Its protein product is CASSAATGIYGYTF.

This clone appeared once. CDR3 residues: CASRQTGGAFDGYTF. CDR3 DNA: TGTGCCAGCAGGCAGACCGGGGGGGCCTTTGATGGCTACACCTTC. V gene TRBV27 combines with J gene TRBJ1-2, with D perhaps TRBD1 (6 bases). CDR3 length: 15 amino acids. Germline V lookup: CDR1 MNHEY, CDR2 SMNVEV (reference sequence). V lost 6 bases and J lost 6, with 20 bases in between.

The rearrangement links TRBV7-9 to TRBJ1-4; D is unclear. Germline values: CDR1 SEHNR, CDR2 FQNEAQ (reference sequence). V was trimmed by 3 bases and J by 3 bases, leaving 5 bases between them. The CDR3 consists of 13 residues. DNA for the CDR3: TGTGCCAGCAGCTTCGGATCTAATGAAAAACTGTTTTTT. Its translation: CASSFGSNEKLFF.

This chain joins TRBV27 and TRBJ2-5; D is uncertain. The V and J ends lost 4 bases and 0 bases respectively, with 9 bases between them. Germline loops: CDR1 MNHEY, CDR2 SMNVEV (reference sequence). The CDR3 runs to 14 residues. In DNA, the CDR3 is TGTGCCAGCAGTTCTCGGCGGAACCAAGAGACCCAGTACTTC. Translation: CASSSRRNQETQYF.

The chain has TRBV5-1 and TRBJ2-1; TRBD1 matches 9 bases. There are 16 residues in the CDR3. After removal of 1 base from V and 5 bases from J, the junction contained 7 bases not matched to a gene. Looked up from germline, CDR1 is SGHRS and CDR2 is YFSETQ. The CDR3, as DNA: TGCGCCAGCAGCTTGCCAGGGACAGGGATAAACAATGAGCAGTTCTTC. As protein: CASSLPGTGINNEQFF.

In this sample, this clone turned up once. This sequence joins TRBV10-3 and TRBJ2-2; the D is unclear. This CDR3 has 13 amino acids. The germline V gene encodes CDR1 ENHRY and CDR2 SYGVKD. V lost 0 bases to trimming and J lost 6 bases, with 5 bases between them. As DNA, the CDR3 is TGTGCCATCAGTGAGTCTTTTCCCGGGGAGCTGTTTTTT. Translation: CAISESFPGELFF.

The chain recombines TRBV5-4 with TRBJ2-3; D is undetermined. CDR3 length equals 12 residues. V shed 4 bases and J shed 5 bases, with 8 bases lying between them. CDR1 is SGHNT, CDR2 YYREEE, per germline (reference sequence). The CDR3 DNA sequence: TGTGCCAGCAGCCCGGTTGGAGATACGCAGTATTTT. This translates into CASSPVGDTQYF.

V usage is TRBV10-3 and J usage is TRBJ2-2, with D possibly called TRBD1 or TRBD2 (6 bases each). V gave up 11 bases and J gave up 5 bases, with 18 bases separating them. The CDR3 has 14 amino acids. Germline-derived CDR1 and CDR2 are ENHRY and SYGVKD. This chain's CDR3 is CAACGTLITGELFF. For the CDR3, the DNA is TGTGCCGCCTGCGGGACATTGATTACCGGGGAGCTGTTTTTT.

Here the CDR3 reads CAAKEYGGPYGYTF. For the CDR3, the DNA is TGTGCCGCAAAGGAGTACGGGGGCCCATATGGCTACACCTTC. V is TRBV6-1 and J is TRBJ1-2; tentatively, D is TRBD1 (6 bases). CDR3 length equals 14 residues. Trimming took off 11 bases at V and 5 bases at J, with 21 bases between the two ends. Germline V gene data show CDR1 as MNHNS and CDR2 as SASEGT.

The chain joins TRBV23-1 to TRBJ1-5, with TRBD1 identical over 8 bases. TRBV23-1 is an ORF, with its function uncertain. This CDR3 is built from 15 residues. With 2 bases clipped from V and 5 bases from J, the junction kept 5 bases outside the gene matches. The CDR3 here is CASSQDTGGDQPQHF. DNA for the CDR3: TGCGCCAGCAGTCAAGATACAGGGGGGGATCAGCCCCAGCATTTT.

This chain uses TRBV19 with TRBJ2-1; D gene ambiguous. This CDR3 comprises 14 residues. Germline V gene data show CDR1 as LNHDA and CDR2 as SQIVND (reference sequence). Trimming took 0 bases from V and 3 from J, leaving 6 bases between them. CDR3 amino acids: CASSIDRYYNEQFF. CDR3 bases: TGTGCCAGTAGTATAGATCGGTACTACAATGAGCAGTTCTTC.

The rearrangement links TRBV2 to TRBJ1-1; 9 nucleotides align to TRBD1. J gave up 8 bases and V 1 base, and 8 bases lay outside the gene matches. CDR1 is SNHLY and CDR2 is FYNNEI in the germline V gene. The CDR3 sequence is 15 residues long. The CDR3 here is CASSEGPGQGLEAFF. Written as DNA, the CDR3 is TGTGCCAGCAGTGAAGGGCCGGGACAGGGACTGGAAGCTTTCTTT. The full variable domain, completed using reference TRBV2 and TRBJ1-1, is EPEVTQTPSHQVTQMGQEVILRCVPISNHLYFYWYRQILGQKVEFLVSFYNNEISEKSEIFDDQFSVERPDGSNFTLKIRSTKLEDSAMYFCASSEGPGQGLEAFFGQGTRLTVV.

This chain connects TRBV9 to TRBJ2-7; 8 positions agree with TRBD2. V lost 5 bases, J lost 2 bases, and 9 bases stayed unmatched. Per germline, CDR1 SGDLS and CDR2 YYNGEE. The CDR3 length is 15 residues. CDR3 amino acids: CASSLSGNPTYEQYF. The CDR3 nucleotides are TGTGCCAGCAGTCTTAGCGGGAATCCTACCTACGAGCAGTACTTC.

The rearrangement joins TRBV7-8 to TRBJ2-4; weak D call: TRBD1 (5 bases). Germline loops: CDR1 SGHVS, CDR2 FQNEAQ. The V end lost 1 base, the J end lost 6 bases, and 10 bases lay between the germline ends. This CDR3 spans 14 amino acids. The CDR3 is CASSLVQGGNIQYF. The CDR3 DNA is TGTGCCAGCAGCTTAGTTCAGGGCGGAAACATTCAGTACTTC.

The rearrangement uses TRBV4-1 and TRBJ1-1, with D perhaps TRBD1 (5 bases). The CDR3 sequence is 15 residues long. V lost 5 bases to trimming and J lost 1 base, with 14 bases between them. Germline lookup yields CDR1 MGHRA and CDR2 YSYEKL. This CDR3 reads CASSNPGTTNTEAFF. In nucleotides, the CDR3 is TGCGCCAGCAGCAACCCCGGGACGACGAACACTGAAGCTTTCTTT.

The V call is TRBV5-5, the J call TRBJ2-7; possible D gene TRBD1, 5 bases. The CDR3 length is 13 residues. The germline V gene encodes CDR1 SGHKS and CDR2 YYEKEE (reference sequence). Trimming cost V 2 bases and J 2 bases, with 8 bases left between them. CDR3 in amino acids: CASSLQATYEQYF. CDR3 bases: TGTGCCAGCAGCTTACAGGCTACCTACGAGCAGTACTTC.

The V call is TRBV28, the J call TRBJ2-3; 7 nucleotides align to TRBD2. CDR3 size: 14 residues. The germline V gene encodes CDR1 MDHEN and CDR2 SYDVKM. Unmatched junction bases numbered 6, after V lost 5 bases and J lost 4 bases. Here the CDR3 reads CASSRLAAPDTQYF. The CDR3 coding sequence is TGTGCCAGCAGTCGTCTAGCGGCCCCAGATACGCAGTATTTT.

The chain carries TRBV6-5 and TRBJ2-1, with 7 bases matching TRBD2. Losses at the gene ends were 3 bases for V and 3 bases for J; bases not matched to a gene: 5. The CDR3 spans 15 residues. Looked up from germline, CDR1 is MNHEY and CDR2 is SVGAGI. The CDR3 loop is CASSYWVAGYNEQFF. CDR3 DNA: TGTGCCAGCAGTTATTGGGTAGCGGGCTACAATGAGCAGTTCTTC.

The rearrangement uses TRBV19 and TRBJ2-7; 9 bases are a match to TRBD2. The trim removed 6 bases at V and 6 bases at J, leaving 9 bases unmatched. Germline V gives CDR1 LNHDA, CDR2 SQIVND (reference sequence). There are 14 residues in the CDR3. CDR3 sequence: CASSPGLAPREQYF. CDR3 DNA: TGTGCCAGTAGCCCGGGACTAGCACCCCGCGAGCAGTACTTC.